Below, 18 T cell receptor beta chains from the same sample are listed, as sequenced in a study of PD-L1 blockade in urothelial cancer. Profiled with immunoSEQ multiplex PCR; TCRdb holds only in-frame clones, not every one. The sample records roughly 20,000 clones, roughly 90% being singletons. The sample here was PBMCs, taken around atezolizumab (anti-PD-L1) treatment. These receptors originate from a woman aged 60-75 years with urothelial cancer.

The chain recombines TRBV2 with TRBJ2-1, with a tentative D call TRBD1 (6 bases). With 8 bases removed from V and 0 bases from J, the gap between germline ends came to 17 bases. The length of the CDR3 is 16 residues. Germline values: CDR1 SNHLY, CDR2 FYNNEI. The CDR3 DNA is TGTGCCAGCTCCGGACAGACAAAAAGCTCCTACAATGAGCAGTTCTTC. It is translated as CASSGQTKSSYNEQFF.

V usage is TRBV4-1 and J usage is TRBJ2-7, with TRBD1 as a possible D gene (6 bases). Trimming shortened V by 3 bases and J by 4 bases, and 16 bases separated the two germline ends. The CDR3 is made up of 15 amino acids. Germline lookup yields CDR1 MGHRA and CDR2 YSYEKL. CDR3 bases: TGCGCCAGCAGCCATCCCCCTCAGGGGTCATACGAGCAGTACTTC. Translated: CASSHPPQGSYEQYF.

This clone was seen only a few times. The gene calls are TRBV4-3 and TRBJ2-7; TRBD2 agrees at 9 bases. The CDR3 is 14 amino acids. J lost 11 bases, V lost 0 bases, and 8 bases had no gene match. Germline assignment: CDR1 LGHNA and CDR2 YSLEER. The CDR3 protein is CASSQDTAGGLEYF. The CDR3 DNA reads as TGCGCCAGCAGCCAAGATACAGCGGGAGGTTTGGAGTACTTC.

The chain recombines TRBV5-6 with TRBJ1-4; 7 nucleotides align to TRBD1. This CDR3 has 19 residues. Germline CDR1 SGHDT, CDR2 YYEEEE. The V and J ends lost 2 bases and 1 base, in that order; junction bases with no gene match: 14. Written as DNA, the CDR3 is TGTGCCAGCAGCTTCCGACAGGGAGGATTGAGGAGAACTAATGAAAAACTGTTTTTT. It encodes CASSFRQGGLRRTNEKLFF.

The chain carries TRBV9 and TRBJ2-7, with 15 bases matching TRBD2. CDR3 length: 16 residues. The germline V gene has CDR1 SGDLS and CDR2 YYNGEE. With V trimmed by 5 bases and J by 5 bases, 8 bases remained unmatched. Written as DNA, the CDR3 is TGTGCCAGCAGTGGACTAGCGGGAGGGCCTGTCGACGAGCAGTACTTC. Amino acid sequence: CASSGLAGGPVDEQYF.

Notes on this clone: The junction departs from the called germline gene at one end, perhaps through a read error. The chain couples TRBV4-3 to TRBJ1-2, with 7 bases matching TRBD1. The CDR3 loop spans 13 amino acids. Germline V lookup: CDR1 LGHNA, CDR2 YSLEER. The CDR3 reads CASSEDRVGGYTF. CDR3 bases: TGCGCCAGCAGCGAAGACAGGGTCGGTGGCTACACCTTC.

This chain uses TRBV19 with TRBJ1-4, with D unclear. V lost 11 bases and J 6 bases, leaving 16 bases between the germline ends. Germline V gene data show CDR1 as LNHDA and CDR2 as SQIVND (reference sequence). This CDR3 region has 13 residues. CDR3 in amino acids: CAAGILNDEKLFF. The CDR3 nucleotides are TGTGCCGCGGGTATACTCAACGATGAAAAACTGTTTTTT. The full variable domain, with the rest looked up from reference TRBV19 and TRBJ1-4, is DGGITQSPKYLFRKEGQNVTLSCEQNLNHDAMYWYRQDPGQGLRLIYYSQIVNDFQKGDIAEGYSVSREKKESFPLTVTSAQKNPTAFYLCAAGILNDEKLFFGSGTQLSVL.

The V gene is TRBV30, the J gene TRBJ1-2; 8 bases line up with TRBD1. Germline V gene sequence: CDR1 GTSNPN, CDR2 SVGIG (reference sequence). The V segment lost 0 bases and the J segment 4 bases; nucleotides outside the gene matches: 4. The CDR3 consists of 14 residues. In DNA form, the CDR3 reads TGTGCCTGGAGTGTCGGACAGGGCCTCTATGGCTACACCTTC. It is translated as CAWSVGQGLYGYTF.

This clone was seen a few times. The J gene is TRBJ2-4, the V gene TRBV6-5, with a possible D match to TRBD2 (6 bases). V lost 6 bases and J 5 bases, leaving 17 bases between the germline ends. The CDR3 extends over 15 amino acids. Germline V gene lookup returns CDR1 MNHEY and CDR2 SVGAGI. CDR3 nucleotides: TGTGCCAGCAGAACGAGGACTACGAAACAAAACATTCAGTACTTC. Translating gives CASRTRTTKQNIQYF.

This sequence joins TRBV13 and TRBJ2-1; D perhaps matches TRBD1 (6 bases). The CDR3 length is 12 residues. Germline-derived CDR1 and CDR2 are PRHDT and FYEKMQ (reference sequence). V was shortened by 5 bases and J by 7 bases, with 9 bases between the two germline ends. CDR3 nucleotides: TGTGCCAGCAGCCTCAGGGGAAATGAGCAGTTCTTC. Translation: CASSLRGNEQFF.

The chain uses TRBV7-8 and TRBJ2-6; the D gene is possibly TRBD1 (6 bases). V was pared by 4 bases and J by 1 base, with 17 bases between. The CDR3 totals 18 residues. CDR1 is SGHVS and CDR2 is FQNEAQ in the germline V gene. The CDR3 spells CASSSNRPGQSGANVLTF. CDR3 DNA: TGTGCCAGCAGCTCCAACCGGCCTGGACAGTCTGGGGCCAACGTCCTGACTTTC.

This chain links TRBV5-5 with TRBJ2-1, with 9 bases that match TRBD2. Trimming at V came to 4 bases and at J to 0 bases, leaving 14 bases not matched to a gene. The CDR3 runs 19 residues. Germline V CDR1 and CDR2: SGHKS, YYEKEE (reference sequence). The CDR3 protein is CASSLHGQIAGVSYNEQFF. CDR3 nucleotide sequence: TGTGCCAGCAGCCTTCACGGACAAATAGCGGGAGTCTCCTACAATGAGCAGTTCTTC. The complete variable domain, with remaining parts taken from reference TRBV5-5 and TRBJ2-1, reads DAGVTQSPTHLIKTRGQQVTLRCSPISGHKSVSWYQQVLGQGPQFIFQYYEKEERGRGNFPDRFSARQFPNYSSELNVNALLLGDSALYLCASSLHGQIAGVSYNEQFFGPGTRLTVL.

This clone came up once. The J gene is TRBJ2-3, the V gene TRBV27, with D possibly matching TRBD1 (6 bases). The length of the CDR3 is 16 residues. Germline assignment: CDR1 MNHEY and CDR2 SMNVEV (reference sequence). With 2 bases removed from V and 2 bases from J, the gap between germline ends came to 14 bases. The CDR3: CASSLGQGRITDTQYF. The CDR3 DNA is TGTGCCAGCAGTTTAGGCCAGGGGCGTATCACAGATACGCAGTATTTT.

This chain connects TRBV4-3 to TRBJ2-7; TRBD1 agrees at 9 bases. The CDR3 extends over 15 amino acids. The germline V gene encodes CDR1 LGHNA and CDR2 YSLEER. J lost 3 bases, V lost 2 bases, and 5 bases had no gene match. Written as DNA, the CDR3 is TGCGCCAGCAGCCAACATACAGGGGGCGTCTACGAGCAGTACTTC. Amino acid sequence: CASSQHTGGVYEQYF.

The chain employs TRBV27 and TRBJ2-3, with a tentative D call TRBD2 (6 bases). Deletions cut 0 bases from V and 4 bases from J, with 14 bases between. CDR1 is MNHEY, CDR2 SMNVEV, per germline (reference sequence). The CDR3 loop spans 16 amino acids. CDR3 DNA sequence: TGTGCCAGCAGTTTATCGGGTGGCGGGAATGCAGATACGCAGTATTTT. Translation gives CASSLSGGGNADTQYF.

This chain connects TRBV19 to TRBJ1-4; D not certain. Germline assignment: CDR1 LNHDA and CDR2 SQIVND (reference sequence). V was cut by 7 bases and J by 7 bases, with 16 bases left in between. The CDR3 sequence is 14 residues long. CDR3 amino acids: CASTQRGVREKLFF. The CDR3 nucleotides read TGTGCCAGTACTCAGCGCGGGGTTCGTGAAAAACTGTTTTTT.

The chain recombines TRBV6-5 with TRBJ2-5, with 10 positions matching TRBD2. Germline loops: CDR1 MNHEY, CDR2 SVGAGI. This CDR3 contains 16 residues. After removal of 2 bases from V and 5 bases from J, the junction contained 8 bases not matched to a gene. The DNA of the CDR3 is TGTGCCAGCAGTTACGACCGGACTAGCGGAACGGAGACCCAGTACTTC. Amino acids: CASSYDRTSGTETQYF.

CDR3 residues: CASSLVGGQETQYF. As DNA, the CDR3 is TGTGCCAGCAGTTTAGTGGGGGGTCAAGAGACCCAGTACTTC. The chain carries TRBV28 and TRBJ2-5; a weak D match, TRBD2 (6 bases). Germline V gene data show CDR1 as MDHEN and CDR2 as SYDVKM. V was clipped by 2 bases and J by 2 bases, with 9 bases between them. There are 14 residues in the CDR3.